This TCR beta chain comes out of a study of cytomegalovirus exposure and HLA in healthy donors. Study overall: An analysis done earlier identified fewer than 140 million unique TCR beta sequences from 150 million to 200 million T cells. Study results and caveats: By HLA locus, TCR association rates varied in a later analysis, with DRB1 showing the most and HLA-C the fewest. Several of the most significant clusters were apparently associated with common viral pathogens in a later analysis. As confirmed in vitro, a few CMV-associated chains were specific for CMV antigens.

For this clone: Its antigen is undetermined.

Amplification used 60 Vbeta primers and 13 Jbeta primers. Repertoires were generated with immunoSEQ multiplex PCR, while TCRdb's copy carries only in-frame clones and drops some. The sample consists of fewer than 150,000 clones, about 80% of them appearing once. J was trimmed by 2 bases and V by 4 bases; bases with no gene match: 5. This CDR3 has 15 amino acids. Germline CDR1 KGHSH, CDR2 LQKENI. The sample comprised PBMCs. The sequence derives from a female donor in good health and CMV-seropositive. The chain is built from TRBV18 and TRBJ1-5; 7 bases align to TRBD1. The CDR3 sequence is CASSLGQMGNQPQHF. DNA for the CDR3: TGTGCCAGCTCACTGGGACAGATGGGCAATCAGCCCCAGCATTTT. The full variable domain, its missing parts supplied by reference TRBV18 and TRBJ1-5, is NAGVMQNPRHLVRRRGQEARLRCSPMKGHSHVYWYRQLPEEGLKFMVYLQKENIIDESGMPKERFSAEFPKEGPSILRIQQVVRGDSAAYFCASSLGQMGNQPQHFGDGTRLSIL.